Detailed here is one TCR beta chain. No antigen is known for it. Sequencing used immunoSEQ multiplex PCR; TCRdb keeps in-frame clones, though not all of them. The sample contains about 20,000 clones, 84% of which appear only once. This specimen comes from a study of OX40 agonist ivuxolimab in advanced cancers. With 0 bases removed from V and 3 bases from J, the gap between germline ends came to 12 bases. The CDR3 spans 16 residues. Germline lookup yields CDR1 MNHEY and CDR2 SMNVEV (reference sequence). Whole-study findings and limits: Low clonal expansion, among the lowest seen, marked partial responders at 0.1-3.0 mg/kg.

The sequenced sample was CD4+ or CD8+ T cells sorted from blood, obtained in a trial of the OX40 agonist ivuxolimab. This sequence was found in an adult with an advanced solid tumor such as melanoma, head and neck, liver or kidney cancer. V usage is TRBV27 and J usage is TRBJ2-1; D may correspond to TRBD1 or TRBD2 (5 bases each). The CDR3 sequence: CASSLSVMGVYNEQFF. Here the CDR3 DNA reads TGTGCCAGCAGTTTATCAGTGATGGGGGTCTACAATGAGCAGTTCTTC.